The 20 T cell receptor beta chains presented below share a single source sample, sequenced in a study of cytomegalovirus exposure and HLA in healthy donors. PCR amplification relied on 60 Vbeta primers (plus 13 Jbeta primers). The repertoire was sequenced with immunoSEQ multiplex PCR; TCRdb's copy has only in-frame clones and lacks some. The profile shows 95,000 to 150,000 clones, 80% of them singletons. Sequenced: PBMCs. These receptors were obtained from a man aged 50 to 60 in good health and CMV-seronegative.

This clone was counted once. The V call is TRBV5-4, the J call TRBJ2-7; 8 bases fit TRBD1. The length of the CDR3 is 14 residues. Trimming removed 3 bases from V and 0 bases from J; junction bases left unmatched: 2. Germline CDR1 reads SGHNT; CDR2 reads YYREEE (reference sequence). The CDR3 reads CASSSGQASYEQYF. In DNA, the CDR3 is TGTGCCAGCAGCTCGGGACAGGCCTCCTACGAGCAGTACTTC. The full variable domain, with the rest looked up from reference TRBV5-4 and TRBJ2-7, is ETGVTQSPTHLIKTRGQQVTLRCSSQSGHNTVSWYQQALGQGPQFIFQYYREEENGRGNFPPRFSGLQFPNYSSELNVNALELDDSALYLCASSSGQASYEQYFGPGTRLTVT.

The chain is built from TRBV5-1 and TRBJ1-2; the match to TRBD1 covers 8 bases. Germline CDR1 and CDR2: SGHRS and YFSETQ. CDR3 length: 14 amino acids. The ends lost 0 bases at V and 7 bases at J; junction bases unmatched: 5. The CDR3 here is CASSLETGAVGYTF. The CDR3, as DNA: TGCGCCAGCAGCTTGGAGACAGGGGCTGTTGGCTACACCTTC.

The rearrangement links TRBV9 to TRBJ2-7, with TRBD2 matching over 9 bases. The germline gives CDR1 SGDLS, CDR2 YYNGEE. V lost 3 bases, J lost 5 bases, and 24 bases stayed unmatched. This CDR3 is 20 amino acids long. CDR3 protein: CASSAARAGGRTVLGNEQYF. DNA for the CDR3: TGTGCCAGCAGCGCGGCACGGGCGGGGGGGCGCACGGTTTTGGGGAACGAGCAGTACTTC.

The CDR3 loop is CASSYTDTQYF. DNA of the CDR3: TGTGCCAGCAGCTATACAGATACGCAGTATTTT. This chain connects TRBV28 to TRBJ2-3; the D is unclear. Germline CDR1 is MDHEN and CDR2 is SYDVKM. V lost 6 bases, J lost 3 bases, and 4 bases lay in between. The CDR3 has 11 residues.

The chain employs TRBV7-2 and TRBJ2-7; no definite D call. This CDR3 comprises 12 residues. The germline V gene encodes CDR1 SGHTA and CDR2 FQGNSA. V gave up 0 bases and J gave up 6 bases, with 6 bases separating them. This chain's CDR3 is CASSLAQREQYF. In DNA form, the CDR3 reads TGTGCCAGCAGCTTAGCTCAGCGCGAGCAGTACTTC.

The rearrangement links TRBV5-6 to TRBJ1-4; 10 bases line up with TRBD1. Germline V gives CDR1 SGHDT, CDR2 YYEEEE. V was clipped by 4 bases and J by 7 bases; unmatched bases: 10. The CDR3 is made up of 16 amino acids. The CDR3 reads CASSGRGTGALEKLFF. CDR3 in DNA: TGTGCCAGCAGCGGGCGAGGGACAGGGGCTCTTGAAAAACTGTTTTTT.

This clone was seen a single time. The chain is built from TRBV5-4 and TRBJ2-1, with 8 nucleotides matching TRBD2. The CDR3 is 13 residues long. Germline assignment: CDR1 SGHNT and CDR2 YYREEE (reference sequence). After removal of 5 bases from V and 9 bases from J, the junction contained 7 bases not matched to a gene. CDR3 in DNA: TGTGCCAGCAGTTCCGGGGGGGCCCGTGAGCAGTTCTTC. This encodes CASSSGGAREQFF.

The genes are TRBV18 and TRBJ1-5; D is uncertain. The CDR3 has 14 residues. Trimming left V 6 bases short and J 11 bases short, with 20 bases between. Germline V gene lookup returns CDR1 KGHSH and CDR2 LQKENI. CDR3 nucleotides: TGTGCCAGCTCGACACTGCGGGAGGTTCCAGCCCAGCATTTT. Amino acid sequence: CASSTLREVPAQHF.

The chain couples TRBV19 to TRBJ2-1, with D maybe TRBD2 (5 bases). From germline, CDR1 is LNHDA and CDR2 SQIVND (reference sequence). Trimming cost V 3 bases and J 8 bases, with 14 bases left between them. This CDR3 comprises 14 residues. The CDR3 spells CASSMIALMDEQFF. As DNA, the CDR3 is TGTGCCAGTAGTATGATAGCGTTGATGGATGAGCAGTTCTTC. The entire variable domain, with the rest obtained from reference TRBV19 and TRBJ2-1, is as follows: DGGITQSPKYLFRKEGQNVTLSCEQNLNHDAMYWYRQDPGQGLRLIYYSQIVNDFQKGDIAEGYSVSREKKESFPLTVTSAQKNPTAFYLCASSMIALMDEQFFGPGTRLTVL.

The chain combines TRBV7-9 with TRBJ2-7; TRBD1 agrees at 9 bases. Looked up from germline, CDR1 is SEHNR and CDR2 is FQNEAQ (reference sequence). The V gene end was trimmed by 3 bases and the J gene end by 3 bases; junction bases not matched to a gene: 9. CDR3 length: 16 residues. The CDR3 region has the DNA TGTGCCAGCAGCTTTGAAAAAAACAGGGGGCTCTACGAGCAGTACTTC. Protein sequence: CASSFEKNRGLYEQYF.

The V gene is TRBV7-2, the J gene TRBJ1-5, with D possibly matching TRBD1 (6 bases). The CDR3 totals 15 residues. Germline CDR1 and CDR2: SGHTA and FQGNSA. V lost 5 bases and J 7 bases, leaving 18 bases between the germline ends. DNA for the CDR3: TGTGCCAGCAGCCTAGGGAGGGGGGGGCGACAGCCCCAGCATTTT. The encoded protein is CASSLGRGGRQPQHF.

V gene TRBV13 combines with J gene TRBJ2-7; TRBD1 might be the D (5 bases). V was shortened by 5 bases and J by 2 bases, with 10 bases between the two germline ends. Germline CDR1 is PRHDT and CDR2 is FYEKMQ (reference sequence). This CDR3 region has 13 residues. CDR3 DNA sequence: TGTGCCAGCAGCCTGCAGGGCGCCTACGAGCAGTACTTC. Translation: CASSLQGAYEQYF.

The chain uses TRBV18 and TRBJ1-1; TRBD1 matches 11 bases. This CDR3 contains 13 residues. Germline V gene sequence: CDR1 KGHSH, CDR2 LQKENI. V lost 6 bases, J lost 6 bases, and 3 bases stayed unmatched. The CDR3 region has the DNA TGTGCCAGCTCCCGGACAGGGGGCGCTGAAGCTTTCTTT. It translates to CASSRTGGAEAFF.

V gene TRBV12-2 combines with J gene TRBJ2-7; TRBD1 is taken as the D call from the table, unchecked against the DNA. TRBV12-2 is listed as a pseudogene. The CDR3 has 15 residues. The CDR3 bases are TGTGCAAGTCGCCCGAAAGGGACAGAGAGCTACGAGCAGTACTTC. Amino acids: CASRPKGTESYEQYF.

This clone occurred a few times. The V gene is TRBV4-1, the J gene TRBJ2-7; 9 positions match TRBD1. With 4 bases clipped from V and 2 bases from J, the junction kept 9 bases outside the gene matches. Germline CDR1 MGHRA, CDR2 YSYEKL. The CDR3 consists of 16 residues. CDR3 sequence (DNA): TGCGCCAGCAGCCGCCACCGGGACAGGGATCCCTACGAGCAGTACTTC. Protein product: CASSRHRDRDPYEQYF.

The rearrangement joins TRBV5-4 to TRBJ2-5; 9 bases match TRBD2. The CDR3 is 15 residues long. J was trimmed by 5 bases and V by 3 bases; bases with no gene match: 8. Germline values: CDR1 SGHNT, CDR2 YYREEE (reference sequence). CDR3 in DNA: TGTGCCAGCAGCTCCCGGCGGGGGGGCGGGGAGACCCAGTACTTC. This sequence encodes CASSSRRGGGETQYF. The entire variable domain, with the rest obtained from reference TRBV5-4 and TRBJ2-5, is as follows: ETGVTQSPTHLIKTRGQQVTLRCSSQSGHNTVSWYQQALGQGPQFIFQYYREEENGRGNFPPRFSGLQFPNYSSELNVNALELDDSALYLCASSSRRGGGETQYFGPGTRLLVL.

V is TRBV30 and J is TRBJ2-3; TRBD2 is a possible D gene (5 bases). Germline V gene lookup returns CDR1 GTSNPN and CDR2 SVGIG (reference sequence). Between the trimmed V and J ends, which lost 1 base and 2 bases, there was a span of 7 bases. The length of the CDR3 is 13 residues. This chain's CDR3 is CAWSAGNTDTQYF. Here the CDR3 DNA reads TGTGCCTGGAGTGCCGGGAACACAGATACGCAGTATTTT.

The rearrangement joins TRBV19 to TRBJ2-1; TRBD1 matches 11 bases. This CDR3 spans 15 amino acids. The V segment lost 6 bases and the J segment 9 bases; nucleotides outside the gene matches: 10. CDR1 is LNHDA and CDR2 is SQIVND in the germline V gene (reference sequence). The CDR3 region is CASSRSGQGVTEQFF. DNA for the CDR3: TGTGCCAGTAGCCGGTCGGGACAGGGGGTAACTGAGCAGTTCTTC.

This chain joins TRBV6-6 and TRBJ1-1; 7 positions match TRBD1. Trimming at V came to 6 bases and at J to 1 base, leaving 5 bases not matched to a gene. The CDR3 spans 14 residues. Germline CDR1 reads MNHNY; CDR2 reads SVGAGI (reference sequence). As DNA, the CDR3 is TGTGCCAGCAGACAGGGACAGACGAACACTGAAGCTTTCTTT. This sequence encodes CASRQGQTNTEAFF.

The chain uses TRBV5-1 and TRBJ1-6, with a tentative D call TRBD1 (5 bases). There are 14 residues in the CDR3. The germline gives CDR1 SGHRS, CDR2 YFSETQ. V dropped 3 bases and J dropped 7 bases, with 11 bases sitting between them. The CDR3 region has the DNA TGCGCCAGCAGCTCCCAGGGCCCGAATTCACCCCTCCACTTT. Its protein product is CASSSQGPNSPLHF.